This T cell receptor beta chain was recovered during a study of early T cells in non-severe SARS-CoV-2 infection. Overall study findings and caveats: Sequences matched to VDJdb favored anti-spike CD8 responses, while private and CD4 specificities were missed.

Trimming left V 6 bases short and J 4 bases short, with 16 bases between. Germline V gives CDR1 DFQATT, CDR2 SNEGSKA (reference sequence). There are 13 residues in the CDR3. In this sample, this clonotype turned up a few times. The antigen is unknown. TCRdb processed the 5' RACE reads anew with MiXCR; each CDR3 protein has one entry. The sample lists some 50,000 distinct CDR3 sequences, 3.5% to 5% occurring once. This receptor was obtained from an adult who was a healthcare worker with PCR-confirmed SARS-CoV-2 infection or an uninfected control (not recorded which). Sequencing was done on a sample of whole blood. The J gene is TRBJ2-7, the V gene TRBV20-1; D not resolved. CDR3 in DNA: TGCAGTGCAATAGGCACCGGTACGTACGAGCAGTACTTC. Translated: CSAIGTGTYEQYF.